This T cell receptor beta chain was sequenced in a study of cytomegalovirus exposure and HLA in healthy donors. About the research overall: Unique TCRs from HLA-typed donors, 75 million to 100 million of them, were held in an early data release. Overall study results and limits: Later on, a genetic analysis was performed. It linked a missense variant in DCLRE1C with V- and J-gene trimming of TCR beta. Rarity held for most TCR sequences, but there were some public TCRs that occurred in many donors. In an earlier analysis, about 87% or about 30%: the productive usage of most TCR beta V segments.

This CDR3 is built from 11 residues. The PCR made use of 60 Vbeta and 13 Jbeta primers. Profiled with immunoSEQ multiplex PCR; TCRdb holds only in-frame clones, not every one. The sample contains 150,000 or so clones, less than 65% of which appear only once. Comments on this clone: Its matching antigen is unknown.

The sequencing input was PBMCs. The source is a woman aged 25 to 45 in good health and CMV-seropositive. The genes are TRBV12-1 and TRBJ1-2. TRBV12-1 is annotated as a pseudogene. CDR3 region: CASQSRDGYTF. The CDR3 nucleotides read TGTGCCAGTCAATCCCGCGATGGCTACACCTTC.